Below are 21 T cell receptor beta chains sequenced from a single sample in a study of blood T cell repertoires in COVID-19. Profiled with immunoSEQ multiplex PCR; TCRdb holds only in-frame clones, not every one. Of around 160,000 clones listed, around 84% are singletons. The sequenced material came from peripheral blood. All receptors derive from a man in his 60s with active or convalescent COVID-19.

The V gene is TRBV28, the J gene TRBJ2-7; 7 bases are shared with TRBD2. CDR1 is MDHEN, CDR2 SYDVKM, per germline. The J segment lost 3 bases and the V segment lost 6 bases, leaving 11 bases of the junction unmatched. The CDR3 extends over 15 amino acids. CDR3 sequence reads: CASRSRGDGYYEQYF. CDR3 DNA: TGTGCCAGCAGATCACGGGGGGACGGATACTACGAGCAGTACTTC.

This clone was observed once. CDR3 sequence: CASSGREDGYTF. CDR3 in DNA: TGTGCCAGCAGCGGAAGGGAGGATGGCTACACCTTC. The chain couples TRBV7-9 to TRBJ1-2; D unresolved. Germline CDR1 SEHNR, CDR2 FQNEAQ (reference sequence). The CDR3 extends over 12 amino acids. Trimming took off 5 bases at V and 6 bases at J, with 10 bases between the two ends.

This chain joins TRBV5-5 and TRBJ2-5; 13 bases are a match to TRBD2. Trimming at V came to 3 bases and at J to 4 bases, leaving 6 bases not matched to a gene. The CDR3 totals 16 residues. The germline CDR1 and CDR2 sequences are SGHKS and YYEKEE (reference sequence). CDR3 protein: CASSSRLAGGSETQYF. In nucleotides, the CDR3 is TGTGCCAGCAGCTCAAGACTAGCGGGAGGTTCAGAGACCCAGTACTTC.

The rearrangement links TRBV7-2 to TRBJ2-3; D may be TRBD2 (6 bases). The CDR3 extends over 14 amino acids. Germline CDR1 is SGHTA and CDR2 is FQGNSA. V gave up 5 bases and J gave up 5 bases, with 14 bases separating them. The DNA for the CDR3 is TGTGCCAGCAGCCCCCAGTGGGGAGGAGATACGCAGTATTTT. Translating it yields CASSPQWGGDTQYF.

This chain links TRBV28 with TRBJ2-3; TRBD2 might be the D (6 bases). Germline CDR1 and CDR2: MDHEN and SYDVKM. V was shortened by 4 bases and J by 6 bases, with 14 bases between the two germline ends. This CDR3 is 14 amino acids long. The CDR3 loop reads CASSSPGLSDTQYF. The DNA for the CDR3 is TGTGCCAGCAGTTCACCGGGACTCTCGGATACGCAGTATTTT.

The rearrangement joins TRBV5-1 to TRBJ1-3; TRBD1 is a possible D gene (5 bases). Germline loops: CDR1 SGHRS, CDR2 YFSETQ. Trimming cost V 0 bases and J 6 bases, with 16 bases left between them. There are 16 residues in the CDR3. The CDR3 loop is CASSLAVGRAQNTIYF. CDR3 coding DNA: TGCGCCAGCAGCTTGGCCGTTGGCAGGGCTCAAAACACCATATATTTT.

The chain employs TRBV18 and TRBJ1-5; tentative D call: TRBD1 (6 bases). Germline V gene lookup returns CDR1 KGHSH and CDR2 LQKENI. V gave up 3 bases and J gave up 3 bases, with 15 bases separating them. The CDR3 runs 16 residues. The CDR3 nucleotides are TGTGCCAGCTCACCCGAAGGGGGAGCATACAATCAGCCCCAGCATTTT. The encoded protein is CASSPEGGAYNQPQHF. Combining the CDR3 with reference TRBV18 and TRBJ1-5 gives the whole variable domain NAGVMQNPRHLVRRRGQEARLRCSPMKGHSHVYWYRQLPEEGLKFMVYLQKENIIDESGMPKERFSAEFPKEGPSILRIQQVVRGDSAAYFCASSPEGGAYNQPQHFGDGTRLSIL.

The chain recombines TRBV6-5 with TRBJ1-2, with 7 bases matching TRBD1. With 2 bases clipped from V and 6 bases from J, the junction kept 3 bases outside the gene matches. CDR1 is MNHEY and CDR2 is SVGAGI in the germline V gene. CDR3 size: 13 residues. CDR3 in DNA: TGTGCCAGCAGTTACACACAGGGGAATGGCTACACCTTC. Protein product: CASSYTQGNGYTF.

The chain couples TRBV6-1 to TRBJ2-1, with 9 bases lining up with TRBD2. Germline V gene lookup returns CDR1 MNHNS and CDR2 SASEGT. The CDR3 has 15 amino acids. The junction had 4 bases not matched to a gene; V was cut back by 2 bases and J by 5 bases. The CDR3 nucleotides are TGTGCCAGCAGTGAAATAGCGGGGGTAAACAATGAGCAGTTCTTC. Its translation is CASSEIAGVNNEQFF.

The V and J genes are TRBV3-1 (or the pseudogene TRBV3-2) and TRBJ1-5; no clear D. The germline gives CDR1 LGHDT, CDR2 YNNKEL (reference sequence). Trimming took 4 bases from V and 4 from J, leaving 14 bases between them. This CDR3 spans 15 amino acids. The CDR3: CASSPTGLINQPQHF. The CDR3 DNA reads TGTGCCAGCAGCCCTACCGGACTGATTAATCAGCCCCAGCATTTT.

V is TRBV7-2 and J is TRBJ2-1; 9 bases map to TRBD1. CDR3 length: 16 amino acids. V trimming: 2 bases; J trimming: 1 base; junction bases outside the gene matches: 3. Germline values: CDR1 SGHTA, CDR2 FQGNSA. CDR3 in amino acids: CASSLTQGASYNEQFF. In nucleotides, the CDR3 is TGTGCCAGCAGCTTAACACAGGGGGCTTCCTACAATGAGCAGTTCTTC.

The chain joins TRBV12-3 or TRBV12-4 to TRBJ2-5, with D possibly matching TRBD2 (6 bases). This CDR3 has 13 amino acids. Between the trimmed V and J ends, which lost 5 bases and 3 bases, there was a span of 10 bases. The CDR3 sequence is CASSPGTEETQYF. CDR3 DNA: TGTGCCAGCAGTCCCGGGACTGAAGAGACCCAGTACTTC.

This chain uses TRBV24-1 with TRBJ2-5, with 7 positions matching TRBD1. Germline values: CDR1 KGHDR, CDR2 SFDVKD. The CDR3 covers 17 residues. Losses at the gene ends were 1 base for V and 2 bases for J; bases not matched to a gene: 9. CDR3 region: CATSDFDPTGAQETQYF. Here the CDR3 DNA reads TGTGCCACCAGTGATTTTGACCCTACAGGGGCGCAAGAGACCCAGTACTTC.

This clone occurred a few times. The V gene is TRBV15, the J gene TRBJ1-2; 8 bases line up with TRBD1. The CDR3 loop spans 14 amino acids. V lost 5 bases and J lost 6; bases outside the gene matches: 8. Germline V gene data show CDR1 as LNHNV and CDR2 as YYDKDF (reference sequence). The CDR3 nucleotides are TGTGCCACCAGCCTTAGCCAGGGGGCGGATGGCTACACCTTC. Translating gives CATSLSQGADGYTF.

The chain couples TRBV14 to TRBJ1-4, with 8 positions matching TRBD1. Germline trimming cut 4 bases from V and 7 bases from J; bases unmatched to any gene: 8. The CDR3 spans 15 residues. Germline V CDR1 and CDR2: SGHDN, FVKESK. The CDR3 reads CASSPGQGRSEKLFF. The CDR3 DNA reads TGTGCCAGCAGCCCAGGACAGGGACGGAGTGAAAAACTGTTTTTT.

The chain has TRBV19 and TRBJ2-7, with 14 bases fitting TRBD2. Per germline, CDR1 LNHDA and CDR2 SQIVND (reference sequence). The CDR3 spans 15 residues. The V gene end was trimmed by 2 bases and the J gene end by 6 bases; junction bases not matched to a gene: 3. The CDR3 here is CASSIPGLAGVEQYF. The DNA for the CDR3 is TGTGCCAGTAGTATACCGGGACTAGCGGGAGTCGAGCAGTACTTC.

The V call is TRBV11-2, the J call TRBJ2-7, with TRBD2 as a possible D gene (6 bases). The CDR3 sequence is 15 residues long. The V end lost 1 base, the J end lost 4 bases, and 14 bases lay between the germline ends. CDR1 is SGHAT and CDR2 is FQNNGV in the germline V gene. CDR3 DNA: TGTGCCAGCAGCTTAGTAAAACGGGAGAAGTACGAGCAGTACTTC. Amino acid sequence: CASSLVKREKYEQYF.

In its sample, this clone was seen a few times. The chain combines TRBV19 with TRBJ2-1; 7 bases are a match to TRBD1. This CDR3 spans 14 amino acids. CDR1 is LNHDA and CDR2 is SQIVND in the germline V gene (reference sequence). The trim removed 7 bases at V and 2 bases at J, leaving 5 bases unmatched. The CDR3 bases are TGTGCCAGTAACCGTGGGACAGCCTACAATGAGCAGTTCTTC. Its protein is CASNRGTAYNEQFF.

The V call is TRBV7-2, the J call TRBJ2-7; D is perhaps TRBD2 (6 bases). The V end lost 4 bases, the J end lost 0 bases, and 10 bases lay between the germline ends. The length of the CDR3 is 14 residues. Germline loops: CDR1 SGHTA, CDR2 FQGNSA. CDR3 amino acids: CASSSRDFSYEQYF. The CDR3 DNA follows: TGTGCCAGCAGCTCCCGGGACTTCTCCTACGAGCAGTACTTC.

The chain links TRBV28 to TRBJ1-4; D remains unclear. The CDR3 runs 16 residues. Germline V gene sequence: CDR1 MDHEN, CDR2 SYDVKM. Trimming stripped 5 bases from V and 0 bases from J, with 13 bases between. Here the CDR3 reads CASSQLAEATNEKLFF. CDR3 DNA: TGTGCCAGCAGTCAGCTTGCGGAGGCAACTAATGAAAAACTGTTTTTT.

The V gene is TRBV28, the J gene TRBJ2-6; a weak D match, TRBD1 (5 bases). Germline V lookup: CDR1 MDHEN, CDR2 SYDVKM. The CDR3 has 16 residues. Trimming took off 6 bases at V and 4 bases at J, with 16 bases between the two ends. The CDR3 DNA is TGTGCCAGCAGGACGAACAGGTTAGCAGGGGCCAACGTCCTGACTTTC. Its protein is CASRTNRLAGANVLTF. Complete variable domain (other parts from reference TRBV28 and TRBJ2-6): DVKVTQSSRYLVKRTGEKVFLECVQDMDHENMFWYRQDPGLGLRLIYFSYDVKMKEKGDIPEGYSVSREKKERFSLILESASTNQTSMYLCASRTNRLAGANVLTFGAGSRLTVL.